Listed below are T cell receptor beta chains from one sample, sequenced in a study of regulatory T cells in long-lasting Graves disease. TCRdb fed the multiplex PCR reads into MiXCR, producing one record per CDR3 protein. This table has some 350,000 distinct CDR3 sequences, about 16% appearing once. In addition, the sample was reused for a study of T cells in Graves' hyperthyroidism and ophthalmopathy.

Specimen: peripheral blood mononuclear cells (PBMCs), collected at new diagnosis, from a patient treated with antithyroid drugs. The receptors originated from a woman younger than 30 with Graves disease. The CDR3 runs from the conserved cysteine through the conserved F or W. D genes are given only for firm matches. The size field is filled for only some rows; it gives once, few, many or a size class.

V gene: TRBV28
D gene: .
clone size: .
J gene: TRBJ2-1
CDR3 length: 14
CDR3 DNA: TGTGCCAGCAGTCCGTATGGGGAGTCCGATGAGCAGTTCTTC
CDR3 protein: CASSPYGESDEQFF

V gene: TRBV7-9
D gene: .
clone size: few
J gene: TRBJ1-2
CDR3 length: 17
CDR3 DNA: TGTGCCAGCAGCTCAGCTCCGGGACACCCAGAGAACTATGGCTACACCTTC
CDR3 protein: CASSSAPGHPENYGYTF

V gene: TRBV7-3
D gene: .
clone size: many
J gene: TRBJ2-3
CDR3 length: 13
CDR3 DNA: TGTGCCAGCAGCTTATTCGTCCCAGATACGCAGTATTTT
CDR3 protein: CASSLFVPDTQYF

V gene: TRBV28
D gene: TRBD1
clone size: few
J gene: TRBJ1-3
CDR3 length: 17
CDR3 DNA: TGTGCCAGCAGTCCAGGGGACAGGAGCTACTCTGGAAACACCATATATTTT
CDR3 protein: CASSPGDRSYSGNTIYF

V gene: TRBV6-2/TRBV6-3
D gene: .
clone size: few
J gene: TRBJ1-5
CDR3 length: 16
CDR3 DNA: TGTGCCAGCAGTGTTGGGCTGGGGGGCGGGCTGCAGCCCCAGCATTTT
CDR3 protein: CASSVGLGGGLQPQHF

V gene: TRBV3-1
D gene: .
clone size: many
J gene: TRBJ2-7
CDR3 length: 13
CDR3 DNA: TGTGCCAGCAGCCCAGGTCTAAACTACGAGCAGTACTTC
CDR3 protein: CASSPGLNYEQYF

V gene: TRBV28
D gene: .
clone size: many
J gene: TRBJ1-1
CDR3 length: 14
CDR3 DNA: TGTGCCAGCAAGACCGACAGGTTGAACACTGAAGCTTTCTTT
CDR3 protein: CASKTDRLNTEAFF

V gene: TRBV28
D gene: .
clone size: many
J gene: TRBJ2-3
CDR3 length: 16
CDR3 DNA: TGTGCCAGCAGTTTTCCCCGGGCTTCTAGCACAGATACGCAGTATTTT
CDR3 protein: CASSFPRASSTDTQYF

V gene: TRBV28
D gene: .
clone size: many
J gene: TRBJ2-3
CDR3 length: 16
CDR3 DNA: TGTGCCAGCAGTTCAACTGGCCCTAAGGGCGCAGATACGCAGTATTTT
CDR3 protein: CASSSTGPKGADTQYF

V gene: TRBV28
D gene: .
clone size: many
J gene: TRBJ2-3
CDR3 length: 15
CDR3 DNA: TGTGCCAGCAGTTCTCCGGGAGCTAGCACAGATACGCAGTATTTT
CDR3 protein: CASSSPGASTDTQYF

V gene: TRBV5-1
D gene: .
clone size: many
J gene: TRBJ2-3
CDR3 length: 12
CDR3 DNA: TGCGCCAGCAGCTTGTTTGAAGATACGCAGTATTTT
CDR3 protein: CASSLFEDTQYF

V gene: TRBV29-1
D gene: .
clone size: .
J gene: TRBJ2-2
CDR3 length: 14
CDR3 DNA: TGCAGCGTTTTGGAGGAAGAACAACGCGGGGAGCTGTTTTTT
CDR3 protein: CSVLEEEQRGELFF

V gene: TRBV5-6
D gene: .
clone size: .
J gene: TRBJ2-5
CDR3 length: 15
CDR3 DNA: TGTGCCAGCAGCTTGCGGCTAGCACTACAAGAGACCCAGTACTTC
CDR3 protein: CASSLRLALQETQYF

V gene: TRBV11-2
D gene: .
clone size: many
J gene: TRBJ2-3
CDR3 length: 16
CDR3 DNA: TGTGCCAGCAGCCCCAGGGGGGGGCAGGGCACAGATACGCAGTATTTT
CDR3 protein: CASSPRGGQGTDTQYF

V gene: TRBV29-1
D gene: .
clone size: few
J gene: TRBJ2-2
CDR3 length: 13
CDR3 DNA: TGCAGCGTTGCCGAAGGACTAATCGGGGAGCTGTTTTTT
CDR3 protein: CSVAEGLIGELFF

V gene: TRBV2
D gene: TRBD1
clone size: many
J gene: TRBJ1-5
CDR3 length: 12
CDR3 DNA: TGTGCCAGCAGGAGGACAGGTCAGCCCCAGCATTTT
CDR3 protein: CASRRTGQPQHF

V gene: TRBV30
D gene: .
clone size: .
J gene: TRBJ2-2
CDR3 length: 11
CDR3 DNA: TGTGCCTGGAGTGTACTGGAGGAGCTGTTTTTT
CDR3 protein: CAWSVLEELFF

V gene: TRBV5-4
D gene: TRBD2
clone size: .
J gene: TRBJ2-1
CDR3 length: 16
CDR3 DNA: TGTGCCAGCAGCGTGGGACTAGCGGGAGTTTACAATGAGCAGTTCTTC
CDR3 protein: CASSVGLAGVYNEQFF

V gene: TRBV19
D gene: .
clone size: few
J gene: TRBJ2-3
CDR3 length: 15
CDR3 DNA: TGTGCCAGTAGTATGACTAGGGGGATCACAGATACGCAGTATTTT
CDR3 protein: CASSMTRGITDTQYF

V gene: TRBV5-1
D gene: .
clone size: many
J gene: TRBJ2-3
CDR3 length: 15
CDR3 DNA: TGCGCCAGCAGCTTGCCAGCGCTAAGCACAGATACGCAGTATTTT
CDR3 protein: CASSLPALSTDTQYF

V gene: TRBV6-2/TRBV6-3
D gene: TRBD1
clone size: many
J gene: TRBJ2-3
CDR3 length: 15
CDR3 DNA: TGTGCCAGCAGTCCCAGGACAGGGACGAGAGATACGCAGTATTTT
CDR3 protein: CASSPRTGTRDTQYF

V gene: TRBV28
D gene: .
clone size: many
J gene: TRBJ1-1
CDR3 length: 15
CDR3 DNA: TGTGCCAGCAGTTACCTCGGGGGCGCGTTCACTGAAGCTTTCTTT
CDR3 protein: CASSYLGGAFTEAFF

V gene: TRBV7-8
D gene: .
clone size: many
J gene: TRBJ1-1
CDR3 length: 16
CDR3 DNA: TGTGCCAGCAGCTTAGTCGGCGTGAGGGGGTACACTGAAGCTTTCTTT
CDR3 protein: CASSLVGVRGYTEAFF

V gene: TRBV12-3/TRBV12-4
D gene: .
clone size: .
J gene: TRBJ2-1
CDR3 length: 16
CDR3 DNA: TGTGCCAGCAGTTTTTATGGCAGGGGGGCCTACAATGAGCAGTTCTTC
CDR3 protein: CASSFYGRGAYNEQFF

V gene: TRBV7-3
D gene: .
clone size: many
J gene: TRBJ2-3
CDR3 length: 14
CDR3 DNA: TGTGCCAGCAGCCCAGGGGGGGCCCCAGATACGCAGTATTTT
CDR3 protein: CASSPGGAPDTQYF

V gene: TRBV20-1
D gene: .
clone size: few
J gene: TRBJ1-6
CDR3 length: 10
CDR3 DNA: TGCAGTAGGGGCGGTTCACCCCTCCACTTT
CDR3 protein: CSRGGSPLHF

V gene: TRBV10-1
D gene: TRBD2
clone size: many
J gene: TRBJ2-7
CDR3 length: 15
CDR3 DNA: TGCGCCAGCAGTGGGGAGCGGGAGGGCCTCTACGAGCAGTACTTC
CDR3 protein: CASSGEREGLYEQYF

V gene: TRBV27
D gene: TRBD1
clone size: few
J gene: TRBJ1-1
CDR3 length: 16
CDR3 DNA: TGTGCCAGCAGTAACACACAGGGGATCGTGAACACTGAAGCTTCCTTT
CDR3 protein: CASSNTQGIVNTEASF

V gene: TRBV3-1
D gene: .
clone size: few
J gene: TRBJ2-3
CDR3 length: 15
CDR3 DNA: TGTGCCAGCAGCCAAGAGCTAATCGGCACAGATACGCAGTATTTT
CDR3 protein: CASSQELIGTDTQYF

V gene: TRBV7-9
D gene: .
clone size: few
J gene: TRBJ2-1
CDR3 length: 13
CDR3 DNA: TGTGCCAGCAATCTACCCGCCTACAATGAGCAGTTCTTC
CDR3 protein: CASNLPAYNEQFF

V gene: TRBV30
D gene: TRBD2
clone size: .
J gene: TRBJ2-1
CDR3 length: 16
CDR3 DNA: TGTGCCTGGAGTTCTCTTGCGGGGGTATCCTACAATGAGCAGTTCTTC
CDR3 protein: CAWSSLAGVSYNEQFF

V gene: TRBV6-1
D gene: .
clone size: few
J gene: TRBJ1-4
CDR3 length: 14
CDR3 DNA: TGTGCCAGCAGAGGGACTCTTGTAGATGAAAAACTGTTTTTT
CDR3 protein: CASRGTLVDEKLFF

V gene: TRBV12-3/TRBV12-4
D gene: .
clone size: many
J gene: TRBJ2-7
CDR3 length: 14
CDR3 DNA: TGTGCCAGCAGCCGGCAACTAGCCACCTACGAGCAGTACTTC
CDR3 protein: CASSRQLATYEQYF

V gene: TRBV5-1
D gene: .
clone size: many
J gene: TRBJ2-2
CDR3 length: 15
CDR3 DNA: TGCGCCAGCGCCGCTACCGGAAATAACACCGGGGAGCTGTTTTTT
CDR3 protein: CASAATGNNTGELFF

V gene: TRBV18
D gene: .
clone size: many
J gene: TRBJ2-1
CDR3 length: 14
CDR3 DNA: TGTGCCAGCTCACCACCAAGCGGTGGGTGGGAGCAGTTCTTC
CDR3 protein: CASSPPSGGWEQFF

V gene: TRBV19
D gene: .
clone size: few
J gene: TRBJ2-3
CDR3 length: 13
CDR3 DNA: TGTGCCAGTAGTATGGACAGCACAGATACGCAGTATTTT
CDR3 protein: CASSMDSTDTQYF

V gene: TRBV19
D gene: .
clone size: .
J gene: TRBJ1-1
CDR3 length: 14
CDR3 DNA: TGTGCCAGTACGTTCAGGGACATGAACACTGAAGCTTTCTTT
CDR3 protein: CASTFRDMNTEAFF

V gene: TRBV5-4
D gene: TRBD1
clone size: many
J gene: TRBJ1-1
CDR3 length: 15
CDR3 DNA: TGTGCCAGCAGCCGCTCGGGACAGCAGAACACTGAAGCTTTCTTT
CDR3 protein: CASSRSGQQNTEAFF

V gene: TRBV2
D gene: .
clone size: few
J gene: TRBJ2-2
CDR3 length: 15
CDR3 DNA: TGTGCCAGCAGTGAACAATCAGTACACACCGGGGAGCTGTTTTTT
CDR3 protein: CASSEQSVHTGELFF

V gene: TRBV7-6
D gene: .
clone size: many
J gene: TRBJ2-1
CDR3 length: 16
CDR3 DNA: TGTGCCAGCAGACCCACGCACTCCAGCTCCTACAATGAGCAGTTCTTC
CDR3 protein: CASRPTHSSSYNEQFF

V gene: TRBV5-1
D gene: TRBD2
clone size: many
J gene: TRBJ2-1
CDR3 length: 17
CDR3 DNA: TGCGCCAGCCGCCTGGGACTAGCGCCAAACTCCTACAATGAGCAGTTCTTC
CDR3 protein: CASRLGLAPNSYNEQFF

V gene: TRBV6-1
D gene: .
clone size: .
J gene: TRBJ1-1
CDR3 length: 13
CDR3 DNA: TGTGCCAGCACCCCCCCGGGGAATACTGAAGCTTTCTTT
CDR3 protein: CASTPPGNTEAFF

V gene: TRBV6-1
D gene: .
clone size: many
J gene: TRBJ1-2
CDR3 length: 13
CDR3 DNA: TGTGCCAGCACCAAAGTCGGGGAAAGTGGCTACACCTTC
CDR3 protein: CASTKVGESGYTF

V gene: TRBV6-1
D gene: .
clone size: .
J gene: TRBJ1-2
CDR3 length: 17
CDR3 DNA: TGTGCCAGCAGTCAAGCCCCCCCCGGGTCAGGGAACTATGGCTACACCTTC
CDR3 protein: CASSQAPPGSGNYGYTF

V gene: TRBV4-1
D gene: .
clone size: few
J gene: TRBJ1-1
CDR3 length: 15
CDR3 DNA: TGCGCCAGCAGCCAAACGATACAGATGAACACTGAAGCTTTCTTT
CDR3 protein: CASSQTIQMNTEAFF

V gene: TRBV7-9
D gene: .
clone size: .
J gene: TRBJ2-7
CDR3 length: 15
CDR3 DNA: TGTGCCAGCAGCCCCTCGGGGGATGGGAACTACGAGCAGTACTTC
CDR3 protein: CASSPSGDGNYEQYF

V gene: TRBV25-1
D gene: TRBD1
clone size: many
J gene: TRBJ1-6
CDR3 length: 20
CDR3 DNA: TGTGCCAGCAGTGCTTCCCCCGGGACAGGGGGTTTTTCCTATAATTCACCCCTCCACTTT
CDR3 protein: CASSASPGTGGFSYNSPLHF

V gene: TRBV11-2
D gene: .
clone size: many
J gene: TRBJ2-7
CDR3 length: 13
CDR3 DNA: TGTGCCAGCAGCCCTTATGGGCGCTACGAGCAGTACTTC
CDR3 protein: CASSPYGRYEQYF

V gene: TRBV30
D gene: .
clone size: many
J gene: TRBJ2-3
CDR3 length: 12
CDR3 DNA: TGTGCCGCAAATCGGGGGACAGATACGCAGTATTTT
CDR3 protein: CAANRGTDTQYF

V gene: TRBV6-1
D gene: TRBD2
clone size: .
J gene: TRBJ2-7
CDR3 length: 16
CDR3 DNA: TGTGCCAGCAGGGGAAATAGCGGGAGGGCCTCCTACGAGCAGTACTTC
CDR3 protein: CASRGNSGRASYEQYF